One sample yielded the 26 T cell receptor beta chains listed below, sequenced in a study of blood T cell repertoires in COVID-19. Method: immunoSEQ multiplex PCR; TCRdb's copy keeps in-frame clones and lacks some. The data hold 150,000 to 200,000 clones, with less than 90% observed a single time. Material for sequencing was peripheral blood. These receptors originate from a woman in her sixties or seventies with COVID-19, enrolled during active disease.

This clone has just one count. This rearrangement joins TRBV3-1 (or the pseudogene TRBV3-2) to TRBJ2-3, with 8 positions matching TRBD2. Germline CDR1 LGHDT, CDR2 YNNKEL (reference sequence). The junction had 21 bases not matched to a gene; V was cut back by 4 bases and J by 6 bases. This CDR3 region has 19 residues. For the CDR3, the DNA is TGTGCCAGCAGCCTCCCCAATCAGTTCGAGACTAGCGAGAGGGATACGCAGTATTTT. Translated, it gives CASSLPNQFETSERDTQYF.

The J gene is TRBJ2-2, the V gene TRBV15; 8 bases map to TRBD1. CDR1 is LNHNV, CDR2 YYDKDF, per germline (reference sequence). The J segment lost 7 bases and the V segment lost 0 bases, leaving 4 bases of the junction unmatched. The CDR3 runs to 15 residues. The CDR3 sequence is CATSRDRQGFGELFF. The DNA of the CDR3 is TGTGCCACCAGCAGAGATCGACAGGGGTTCGGGGAGCTGTTTTTT.

The chain employs TRBV9 and TRBJ2-3; TRBD2 is a possible D gene (5 bases). Germline CDR1 is SGDLS and CDR2 is YYNGEE. The CDR3 runs to 16 residues. Trimming took 0 bases from V and 4 from J, leaving 15 bases between them. In nucleotides, the CDR3 is TGTGCCAGCAGCGTAGCTGGCGGGCGGTTGGCAGATACGCAGTATTTT. Its protein product is CASSVAGGRLADTQYF.

The chain is built from TRBV7-9 and TRBJ1-2; D ambiguous. Trimming stripped 10 bases from V and 3 bases from J, with 9 bases between. Per the germline V gene, CDR1 is SEHNR and CDR2 is FQNEAQ (reference sequence). CDR3 length: 11 residues. As DNA, the CDR3 is TGTGCCACGGAGAAAGACTATGGCTACACCTTC. Its protein is CATEKDYGYTF. Drawing the rest from reference TRBV7-9 and TRBJ1-2, the complete variable domain is DTGVSQNPRHKITKRGQNVTFRCDPISEHNRLYWYRQTLGQGPEFLTYFQNEAQLEKSRLLSDRFSAERPKGSFSTLEIQRTEQGDSAMYLCATEKDYGYTFGSGTRLTVV.

This clone was found once. This chain links TRBV7-2 with TRBJ2-3; D is undetermined. There are 16 residues in the CDR3. Germline values: CDR1 SGHTA, CDR2 FQGNSA. The V end was cut by 0 bases, the J end by 5 bases, with 15 bases between. The CDR3 region has the DNA TGTGCCAGCAGCTTAGCCGTGGCCACAGATGGAGATACGCAGTATTTT. Encoded protein: CASSLAVATDGDTQYF.

This rearrangement joins TRBV6-4 to TRBJ2-1; D gene unclear. The CDR3 is made up of 15 amino acids. Germline V CDR1 and CDR2: MRHNA, SNTAGT. With 0 bases removed from V and 4 bases from J, the gap between germline ends came to 10 bases. In DNA, the CDR3 is TGTGCCAGCAGTGACTCCAGTGGAGAGTACAATGAGCAGTTCTTC. Protein: CASSDSSGEYNEQFF.

The V gene is TRBV7-2, the J gene TRBJ1-2; D not resolved. Trimming removed 5 bases at V and 1 base at J, with 14 bases between. This CDR3 is built from 15 residues. The V gene's germline CDR1 is SGHTA and CDR2 FQGNSA. The CDR3 region is CASSTQVILNYGYTF. Here the CDR3 DNA reads TGTGCCAGCAGCACCCAGGTGATCCTTAACTATGGCTACACCTTC.

This chain joins TRBV3-1 (or the pseudogene TRBV3-2) and TRBJ2-3, with D perhaps TRBD1 (7 bases). From germline, CDR1 is LGHDT and CDR2 YNNKEL (reference sequence). Deletions cut 4 bases from V and 8 bases from J, with 19 bases between. There are 15 residues in the CDR3. The CDR3 sequence is CASSLHKTGTVTQYF. The CDR3 DNA reads as TGTGCCAGCAGCCTCCATAAGACAGGGACTGTTACGCAGTATTTT.

This clone has a handful of counts. This rearrangement joins TRBV19 to TRBJ1-2; 9 nucleotides line up with TRBD1. Trimming removed 6 bases from V and 2 bases from J; junction bases left unmatched: 7. CDR1 is LNHDA, CDR2 SQIVND, per germline (reference sequence). The CDR3 consists of 15 residues. CDR3 amino acids: CASRGLGTGNYGYTF. The CDR3 nucleotides read TGTGCCAGTAGAGGATTGGGGACAGGGAACTATGGCTACACCTTC.

In DNA, the CDR3 is TGTGCCACCAGTGATTCCCAGAAAGAGCAGTTCTTC. Translated: CATSDSQKEQFF. The chain combines TRBV24-1 with TRBJ2-1; D is uncertain. In germline, CDR1 is KGHDR, CDR2 SFDVKD. Between the trimmed V and J ends, which lost 2 bases and 10 bases, there was a span of 8 bases. The length of the CDR3 is 12 residues.

The genes are TRBV7-9 and TRBJ2-5; 10 bases are shared with TRBD1. This CDR3 is 15 amino acids long. Germline-derived CDR1 and CDR2 are SEHNR and FQNEAQ (reference sequence). Unmatched junction bases numbered 7, after V lost 5 bases and J lost 4 bases. The CDR3 coding sequence is TGTGCCAGCAGCCGGGACAGGGGATCAATAGAGACCCAGTACTTC. Translated, it gives CASSRDRGSIETQYF.

The chain recombines TRBV7-9 with TRBJ2-7; TRBD1 might be the D (6 bases). The CDR3 has 14 amino acids. Per germline, CDR1 SEHNR and CDR2 FQNEAQ (reference sequence). The V gene lost 4 bases and the J gene lost 6 bases, with 16 bases spanning the gap. This CDR3 is CASSWTASSVEQYF. Written as DNA, the CDR3 is TGTGCCAGCAGCTGGACAGCATCTTCCGTCGAGCAGTACTTC.

This clone was observed once. The rearrangement uses TRBV5-4 and TRBJ1-6, with 9 bases that match TRBD1. Germline CDR1 and CDR2: SGHNT and YYREEE (reference sequence). This CDR3 is built from 16 residues. With 3 bases clipped from V and 6 bases from J, the junction kept 7 bases outside the gene matches. As DNA, the CDR3 is TGTGCCAGCAGCTCCGGACAGGGGTATACTAATTCACCCCTCCACTTT. Translation gives CASSSGQGYTNSPLHF.

The count of this clone is one. The CDR3 protein is CASSYGGRWGNEQFF. In DNA, the CDR3 is TGTGCCAGCAGTTACGGTGGGAGGTGGGGTAATGAGCAGTTCTTC. The rearrangement uses TRBV6-5 and TRBJ2-1, with a possible D match to TRBD2 (6 bases). V was trimmed by 2 bases and J by 7 bases, leaving 15 bases between them. The CDR3 has 15 residues. Looked up from germline, CDR1 is MNHEY and CDR2 is SVGAGI.

The chain carries TRBV7-9 and TRBJ2-1; TRBD1 matches 9 bases. CDR3 size: 16 residues. J lost 7 bases, V lost 2 bases, and 9 bases had no gene match. The V gene's germline CDR1 is SEHNR and CDR2 FQNEAQ (reference sequence). DNA of the CDR3: TGTGCCAGCAGCTTATGGTTGGGACAGGGAATGAATGAGCAGTTCTTC. It translates to CASSLWLGQGMNEQFF.

Written as DNA, the CDR3 is TGTGCCTGGAGATTAGCGGGACCCACCTACAATGAGCAGTTCTTC. Residues: CAWRLAGPTYNEQFF. The gene calls are TRBV30 and TRBJ2-1; the match to TRBD2 covers 8 bases. This CDR3 contains 15 residues. The V and J ends lost 3 bases and 2 bases, in that order; junction bases with no gene match: 6. Per the germline V gene, CDR1 is GTSNPN and CDR2 is SVGIG (reference sequence).

This chain links TRBV28 with TRBJ1-1, with a possible D match to TRBD1 (6 bases). Germline V gene data show CDR1 as MDHEN and CDR2 as SYDVKM. CDR3 length: 12 amino acids. Trimming removed 6 bases at V and 7 bases at J, with 12 bases between. As DNA, the CDR3 is TGTGCCAGCAGCCGGACAGCTTTTGAAGCTTTCTTT. Protein product: CASSRTAFEAFF.

The rearrangement uses TRBV28 and TRBJ1-4; 8 positions agree with TRBD1. In germline, CDR1 is MDHEN, CDR2 SYDVKM. After removal of 8 bases from V and 8 bases from J, the junction contained 13 bases not matched to a gene. The CDR3 has 15 residues. The CDR3 spells CASGAYARGLEKLFF. CDR3 nucleotide sequence: TGTGCCAGCGGCGCGTATGCCAGGGGGCTCGAAAAACTGTTTTTT.

The gene calls are TRBV5-6 and TRBJ1-1; tentatively, D is TRBD1 (6 bases). Deletions cut 4 bases from V and 1 base from J, with 11 bases between. There are 14 residues in the CDR3. From germline, CDR1 is SGHDT and CDR2 YYEEEE. The CDR3 loop is CASSLGQRNTEAFF. In DNA form, the CDR3 reads TGTGCCAGCAGCCTGGGACAAAGGAACACTGAAGCTTTCTTT.

The chain employs TRBV11-1 and TRBJ2-7, with D possibly matching TRBD2 (6 bases). Germline V gene data show CDR1 as SGHAT and CDR2 as FQDESV (reference sequence). There are 15 residues in the CDR3. V gave up 5 bases and J gave up 7 bases, with 21 bases separating them. Here the CDR3 DNA reads TGTGCCAGCAGCCCAAGGGGAGGCCCGGCGAGGGAGCAGTACTTC. Protein product: CASSPRGGPAREQYF. Drawing the rest from reference TRBV11-1 and TRBJ2-7, the complete variable domain is EAEVAQSPRYKITEKSQAVAFWCDPISGHATLYWYRQILGQGPELLVQFQDESVVDDSQLPKDRFSAERLKGVDSTLKIQPAELGDSAMYLCASSPRGGPAREQYFGPGTRLTVT.

The CDR3 sequence is CASSLDRGTDTEAFF. Written as DNA, the CDR3 is TGTGCCAGCAGCTTAGACAGGGGGACGGACACTGAAGCTTTCTTT. The J gene is TRBJ1-1, the V gene TRBV5-4, with 9 bases aligning to TRBD1. This CDR3 spans 15 amino acids. The V and J ends lost 2 bases and 3 bases, in that order; junction bases with no gene match: 5. Germline CDR1 SGHNT, CDR2 YYREEE (reference sequence).

This clone was found once. This chain links TRBV24-1 with TRBJ2-1, with 8 bases fitting TRBD1. Trimming at V came to 1 base and at J to 5 bases, leaving 6 bases not matched to a gene. The CDR3 is 16 amino acids. CDR1 is KGHDR and CDR2 is SFDVKD in the germline V gene. CDR3 sequence: CATSDFMDRENNEQFF. DNA for the CDR3: TGTGCCACCAGTGATTTCATGGACAGGGAAAACAATGAGCAGTTCTTC.

This clone was counted only a few times. The chain combines TRBV6-6 with TRBJ1-6, with 7 bases lining up with TRBD1. Per germline, CDR1 MNHNY and CDR2 SVGAGI (reference sequence). The V gene end was trimmed by 5 bases and the J gene end by 8 bases; junction bases not matched to a gene: 12. The CDR3 extends over 16 amino acids. CDR3 residues: CASSPRQGSFDSPLHF. In nucleotides, the CDR3 is TGTGCCAGCAGTCCGAGACAGGGTTCCTTCGATTCACCCCTCCACTTT.

V gene TRBV5-1 combines with J gene TRBJ2-5, with 10 positions matching TRBD2. The length of the CDR3 is 15 residues. Per germline, CDR1 SGHRS and CDR2 YFSETQ. V shed 3 bases and J 2 bases; nucleotides not matched to a gene: 4. CDR3 protein: CASSSRTSGQETQYF. CDR3 sequence (DNA): TGCGCCAGCAGCTCAAGGACTAGCGGACAAGAGACCCAGTACTTC.

This sequence joins TRBV10-3 and TRBJ1-1; 9 positions match TRBD1. CDR1 and CDR2 (germline): ENHRY, SYGVKD. Losses at the gene ends were 3 bases for V and 5 bases for J; bases not matched to a gene: 4. The CDR3 is made up of 14 amino acids. The CDR3 coding sequence is TGTGCCATCAGTGACACAGGGGGCTTGACTGAAGCTTTCTTT. Translated: CAISDTGGLTEAFF.

The V call is TRBV9, the J call TRBJ2-2; 9 positions agree with TRBD2. CDR1 and CDR2 from the germline V gene are SGDLS and YYNGEE. The CDR3 consists of 16 residues. The junction had 3 bases not matched to a gene; V was cut back by 2 bases and J by 1 base. CDR3: CASSVRLAVNTGELFF. CDR3 DNA sequence: TGTGCCAGCAGCGTTAGACTAGCGGTGAACACCGGGGAGCTGTTTTTT. Supplemented by reference TRBV9 and TRBJ2-2, the full variable domain reads DSGVTQTPKHLITATGQRVTLRCSPRSGDLSVYWYQQSLDQGLQFLIQYYNGEERAKGNILERFSAQQFPDLHSELNLSSLELGDSALYFCASSVRLAVNTGELFFGEGSRLTVL.